This is a list of T cell receptor beta chains from one sample in a study of shared clonotypes between healthy human individuals. Assay used: immunoSEQ multiplex PCR; TCRdb lists only in-frame clones, some missing. The data contain roughly 2,300,000 clones, less than 95% of them singletons. Source material: naive CD4+ T cells from PBMCs. Receptor source: a man aged 18-30 years in good health. Some clones in this sample may be carry-over from other donors' samples. The conserved cysteine and the conserved F or W are not part of the CDR3 here.

V	J	CDR3
TRBV7-3	TRBJ1-1	ASSLFGNTEAF
TRBV29-1	TRBJ2-3	SVEGGGFGTQY
TRBV7-2	TRBJ2-7	ASSAYRDGSYEQY
TRBV5-1	TRBJ2-2	ASSLDPGGVSGELF
TRBV7-2	TRBJ1-2	ASSLDRASYGYT
TRBV30	TRBJ1-1	AWNLGRGFLTEAF
TRBV2	TRBJ1-1	ASSDGVRAF
TRBV15	TRBJ1-4	ATSRDRQGTNEKLF
TRBV18	TRBJ1-1	ASSPPGRNEAF
TRBV7-2	TRBJ2-1	ASSGWGDEQF
TRBV6-1	TRBJ2-1	ASSLLAGVNNEQF
TRBV9	TRBJ1-2	ASRRTGTGGGYT
TRBV5-8	TRBJ1-1	ASSLIQGGTGFGDTEAF
TRBV11-1	TRBJ2-1	ASSSRLAATYNEQF
TRBV5-1	TRBJ2-7	ASSLTGDISEQY
TRBV28	TRBJ1-5	ASSSAQGRNQPQH